What follows is one T cell receptor (beta chain) and its context. The data were obtained in a study of blood T cell repertoires in COVID-19. Turning to the study itself: Acute-phase and convalescent COVID-19 samples originated in the United States, Italy and Spain. T cells, B-cell-depleted T cells, or PBMCs provided the cDNA or gDNA that served as material.

The germline gives CDR1 GTSNPN, CDR2 SVGIG (reference sequence). The trim removed 6 bases at V and 0 bases at J, leaving 4 bases unmatched. This CDR3 spans 13 amino acids. In the source study's methods: Amplification of reference gene primers provided the estimated nucleated cell counts. Sequenced by immunoSEQ multiplex PCR; TCRdb stores in-frame clones only, minus some. The V and J calls and the clone size are those of that table, but D and trimming were determined from the DNA. The sample records 150,000 to 200,000 clones, about 80% being singletons. The sequenced sample was peripheral blood. V gene TRBV30 combines with J gene TRBJ2-7, with 8 bases identical to TRBD1. This clonotype was sampled from a woman aged 70-85 years with acute or convalescent COVID-19. CDR3 residues: CACDRGSSYEQYF. The DNA of the CDR3 is TGTGCCTGCGACAGGGGAAGCTCCTACGAGCAGTACTTC.